The clone carrying this T cell receptor beta chain was detected ten times or more. Its antigen is not known. Clinical symptoms, serum thyroxine, TRAb, thyroid ultrasound and orbital computed tomography were relied on for diagnosis. The starting material, roughly 9.7 ml of fresh peripheral blood, provided the PBMCs. The CDR3 extends over 14 amino acids. V dropped 6 bases and J dropped 3 bases, with 16 bases sitting between them. The germline V gene encodes CDR1 DFQATT and CDR2 SNEGSKA (reference sequence). The data were obtained in a study of Graves' ophthalmopathy and Graves' hyperthyroidism. Overall study findings and caveats: Ophthalmopathy progression predictions by the model showed around 72% specificity and about 71% sensitivity. Most thyroid-expanded clonotypes exceeding 0.001 frequency were also found in blood.

For repertoire sequencing, the TCR beta CDR3 regions were amplified from RNA transcripts. First-round RT-PCR used HTBI primers; second-round multiplex PCR followed. One entry per CDR3 protein, called by TCRdb with MiXCR from the multiplex PCR reads. The sample carries roughly 300,000 distinct CDR3 sequences, roughly 17% recorded once. The TCR comes from an adult man with Graves' ophthalmopathy. Sequenced input: peripheral blood. The chain links TRBV20-1 to TRBJ2-3, with D perhaps matching TRBD2 (6 bases). For the CDR3, the DNA is TGCAGTGCCGCACTGGGGGGTGAAACAGATACGCAGTATTTT. Protein product: CSAALGGETDTQYF.